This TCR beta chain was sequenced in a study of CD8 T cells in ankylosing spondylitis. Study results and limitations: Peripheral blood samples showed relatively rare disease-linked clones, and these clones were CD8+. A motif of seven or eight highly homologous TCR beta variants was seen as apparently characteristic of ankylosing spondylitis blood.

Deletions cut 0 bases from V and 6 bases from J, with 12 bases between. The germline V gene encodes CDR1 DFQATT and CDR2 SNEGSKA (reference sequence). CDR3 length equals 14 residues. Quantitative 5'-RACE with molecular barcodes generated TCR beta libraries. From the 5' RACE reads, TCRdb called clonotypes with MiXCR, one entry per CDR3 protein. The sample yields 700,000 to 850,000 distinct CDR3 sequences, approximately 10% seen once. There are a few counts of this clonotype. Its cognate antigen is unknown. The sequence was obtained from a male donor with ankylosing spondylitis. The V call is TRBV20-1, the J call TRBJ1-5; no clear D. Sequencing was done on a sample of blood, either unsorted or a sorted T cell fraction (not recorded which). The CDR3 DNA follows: TGCAGTGCTAGAGATCCTCCCGGGAGTCAGCCCCAGCATTTT. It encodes CSARDPPGSQPQHF.